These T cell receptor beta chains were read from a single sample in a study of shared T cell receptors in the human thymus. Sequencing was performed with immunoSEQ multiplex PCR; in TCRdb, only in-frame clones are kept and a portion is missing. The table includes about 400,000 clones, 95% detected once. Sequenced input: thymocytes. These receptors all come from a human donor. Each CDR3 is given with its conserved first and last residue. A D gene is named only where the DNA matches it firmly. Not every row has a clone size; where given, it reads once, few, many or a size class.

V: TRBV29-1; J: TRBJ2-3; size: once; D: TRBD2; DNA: TGCAGCGTTAGGACTAGCGGGAGCACAGATACGCAGTATTTT; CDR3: CSVRTSGSTDTQYF
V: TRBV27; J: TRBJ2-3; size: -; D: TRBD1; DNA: TGTGCCAGCAGTCCGGGACAGGGAACAGATACGCAGTATTTT; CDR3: CASSPGQGTDTQYF
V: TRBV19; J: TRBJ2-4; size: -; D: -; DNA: TGTGCCAGTAGTACCCAAGGCAGGGGCTCAAAAAACATTCAGTACTTC; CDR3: CASSTQGRGSKNIQYF
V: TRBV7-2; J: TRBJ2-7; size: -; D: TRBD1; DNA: TGTGCCAGCAGCAGCCGGTCGCGGACAGGGCCCTACGAGCAGTACTTC; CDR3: CASSSRSRTGPYEQYF
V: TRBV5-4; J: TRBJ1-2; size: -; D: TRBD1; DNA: TGTGCCAGCAGCGGGCCTGGGACAGGGGTCGGCTACACCTTC; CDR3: CASSGPGTGVGYTF
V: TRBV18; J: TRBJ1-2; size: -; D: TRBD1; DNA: TGTGCCAGCTCACCACCCGTGACGACAGGGCTCTATGGCTACACCTTC; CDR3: CASSPPVTTGLYGYTF
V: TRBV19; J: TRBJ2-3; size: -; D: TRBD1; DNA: TGTGCCAGTAGTACGACAGGGGTTGGTAGCACAGATACGCAGTATTTT; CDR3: CASSTTGVGSTDTQYF
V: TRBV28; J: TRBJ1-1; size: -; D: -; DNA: TGTGCCAGCAGTTTGAAGGCCAGCTTGAACACTGAAGCTTTCTTT; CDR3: CASSLKASLNTEAFF
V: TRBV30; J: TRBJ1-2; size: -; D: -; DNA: TGTGCCTGGAGTGTACCATGGGACGGGAACCTCCACTCCTACACCTTC; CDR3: CAWSVPWDGNLHSYTF
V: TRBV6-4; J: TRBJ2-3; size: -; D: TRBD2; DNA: TGTGCCAACTGTGGGCGGGAGGGGCCACATACGCAGTATTTT; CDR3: CANCGREGPHTQYF
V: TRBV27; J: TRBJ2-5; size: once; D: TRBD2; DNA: TGTGCCAGCGGGACTAGCGTCTACCAAGAGACCCAGTACTTC; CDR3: CASGTSVYQETQYF
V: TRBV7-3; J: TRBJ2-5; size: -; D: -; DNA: TGTGCCAGCTACTCCGAAGGGAAAGAGACCCAGTACTTC; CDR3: CASYSEGKETQYF
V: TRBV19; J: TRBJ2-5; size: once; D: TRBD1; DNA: TGTGCCAGTAGTATTGGCCAGGGGGAGACAGGGGGCACGAGGGGAGAGACCCAGTACTTC; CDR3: CASSIGQGETGGTRGETQYF
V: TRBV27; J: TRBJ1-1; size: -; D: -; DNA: TGTGCCAGCAGTCGACCGGGACACCAAAAGAACACTGAAGCTTTCTTT; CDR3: CASSRPGHQKNTEAFF
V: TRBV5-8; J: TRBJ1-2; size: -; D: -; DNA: TGTGCCAGCAGCTTGAAGGTGGGCTGGGACTATGGCTACACCTTC; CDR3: CASSLKVGWDYGYTF
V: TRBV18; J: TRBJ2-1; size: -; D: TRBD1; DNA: TGTGCCAGCTCACCCCGACAGGGGTCCTACAATGAGCAGTTCTTC; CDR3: CASSPRQGSYNEQFF
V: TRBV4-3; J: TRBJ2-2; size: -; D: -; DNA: TGCGCCAGCAGCCAAGAGGGGGCAGGCCCGTCGAACACCGGGGAGCTGTTTTTT; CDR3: CASSQEGAGPSNTGELFF
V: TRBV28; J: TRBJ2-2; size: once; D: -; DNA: TGTGCCAGCAGTTACACGACGGGGGCAGTAACCGGGGAGCTGTTTTTT; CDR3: CASSYTTGAVTGELFF
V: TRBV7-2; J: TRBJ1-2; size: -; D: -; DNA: TGTGCCAGCAGCTTAAGGGCTGATAACAACTATGGCTACACCTTC; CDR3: CASSLRADNNYGYTF
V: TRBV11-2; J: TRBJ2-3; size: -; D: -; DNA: TGTGCCAGCAGCTTAAGACTAGAGAGGGATACGCAGTATTTT; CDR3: CASSLRLERDTQYF
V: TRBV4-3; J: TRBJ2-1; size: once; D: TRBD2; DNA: TGCGCCAGCAGCCAAGGCCTAGCGGGGGCCTACAATGAGCAGTTCTTC; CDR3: CASSQGLAGAYNEQFF
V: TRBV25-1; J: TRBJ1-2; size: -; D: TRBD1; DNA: TGTGCCAGCAGTGGTGTCCAACCGGGACAGGGGAGCTATGGCTACACCTTC; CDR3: CASSGVQPGQGSYGYTF
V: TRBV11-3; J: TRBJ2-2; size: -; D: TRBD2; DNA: TGTGCCAGCAGCTTAGAGGTGCCTAGCGGGAGCCCCCGACGGACCGGGGAGCTGTTTTTT; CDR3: CASSLEVPSGSPRRTGELFF
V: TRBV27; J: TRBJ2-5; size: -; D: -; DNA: TGTGCCAGCAGTCAGACATTCAGACGGGGACAAGAGACCCAGTACTTC; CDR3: CASSQTFRRGQETQYF
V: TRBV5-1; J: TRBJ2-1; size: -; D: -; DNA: TGCGCCAGCAGCTTCGGGCGCCCCAGCTCCTACAATGAGCAGTTCTTC; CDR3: CASSFGRPSSYNEQFF
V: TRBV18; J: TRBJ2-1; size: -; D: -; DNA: TGTGCCAGCTCACCGGGGCAAGAGCAGTTCTTC; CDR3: CASSPGQEQFF
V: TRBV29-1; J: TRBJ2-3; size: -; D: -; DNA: TGCAGCGACCGGTTGGCAGATACGCAGTATTTT; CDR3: CSDRLADTQYF
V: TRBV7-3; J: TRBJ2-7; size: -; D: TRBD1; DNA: TGTGCCAGCAGCCTCAGGACAGGAGGCGAGCAGTACTTC; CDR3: CASSLRTGGEQYF
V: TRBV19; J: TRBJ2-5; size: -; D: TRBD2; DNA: TGTGCCAGTAATTCGGGGGGAGAAGAGACCCAGTACTTC; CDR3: CASNSGGEETQYF
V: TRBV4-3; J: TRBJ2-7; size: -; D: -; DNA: TGCGCCAGCAGCCAAGGTCGACGGTGGGGGCTGTACGAGCAGTACTTC; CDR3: CASSQGRRWGLYEQYF
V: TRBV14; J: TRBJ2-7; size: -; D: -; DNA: TGTGCCAGCAGCCAAGTTCTCGACAGCGTCCCCTACGAGCAGTACTTC; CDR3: CASSQVLDSVPYEQYF
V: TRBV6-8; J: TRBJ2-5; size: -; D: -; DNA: TGTGCCAGCGCTAAGGGGGGCTCTCTAAACTTC; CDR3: CASAKGGSLNF
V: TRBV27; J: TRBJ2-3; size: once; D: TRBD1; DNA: TGTGCCAGCAGTTCGGGACAGTTCACAGATACGCAGTATTTT; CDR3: CASSSGQFTDTQYF
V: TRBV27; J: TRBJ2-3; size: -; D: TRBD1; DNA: TGTGCCAGCAGTTCCGTCCCGGGACAGGGTCCAGATACGCAGTATTTT; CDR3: CASSSVPGQGPDTQYF
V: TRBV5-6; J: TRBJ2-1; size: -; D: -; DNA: TGTGCCAGCAGCCGGAGCAGGACGAAGTACAATGAGCAGTTCTTC; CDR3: CASSRSRTKYNEQFF
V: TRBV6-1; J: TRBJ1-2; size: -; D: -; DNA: TGTGCCAGCAGCGGACAGTTCTATGGCTACACCTTC; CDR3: CASSGQFYGYTF
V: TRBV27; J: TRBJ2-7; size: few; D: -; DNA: TGTGCCAGCAGTTTATGTAAAGGGTGGCCAGGGGATGAGCAGTACTTC; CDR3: CASSLCKGWPGDEQYF
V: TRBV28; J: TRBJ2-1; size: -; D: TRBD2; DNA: TGTGCCAGCAGCCCACTAGCGGGACTAAATGAGCAGTTCTTC; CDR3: CASSPLAGLNEQFF
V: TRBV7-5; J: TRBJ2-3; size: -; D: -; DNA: TGTGTCAGAAGCTTACCACTAGCGGGAGGGCCGAAGCACCCAGATACGCAGTATTTT; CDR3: CVRSLPLAGGPKHPDTQYF
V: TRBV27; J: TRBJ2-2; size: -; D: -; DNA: TGTGCCACACAAAGGGGCACCGGGGAGCTGTTTTTT; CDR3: CATQRGTGELFF
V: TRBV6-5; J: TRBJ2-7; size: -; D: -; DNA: TGTGCCAGCAGAACAGGTCTCGAGCAGTACTTC; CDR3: CASRTGLEQYF
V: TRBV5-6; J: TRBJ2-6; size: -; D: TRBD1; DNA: TGTGCCAGCAGCTTGTCTTCGGGACAGGGGGCGCAAGGGGCCAACGTCCTGACTTTC; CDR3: CASSLSSGQGAQGANVLTF
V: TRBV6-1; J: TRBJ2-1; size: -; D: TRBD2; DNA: TGTGCCAGCAGTGGTACGCCTAGCGGGAGGACTACTGTCTCCTACAATGAGCAGTTCTTC; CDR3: CASSGTPSGRTTVSYNEQFF
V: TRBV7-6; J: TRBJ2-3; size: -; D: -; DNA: TGTGCCAGCAGCTCCCCTTTAACTAGTCGGAGATCAGGGGCGACAGATACGCAGTATTTT; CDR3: CASSSPLTSRRSGATDTQYF
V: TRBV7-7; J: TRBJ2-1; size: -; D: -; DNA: TGTGCCAGCAGCTCTCCCGGCCGGAGGGAGCAGTTCTTC; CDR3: CASSSPGRREQFF
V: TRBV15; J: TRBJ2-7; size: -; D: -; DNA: TGTGCCACCAGCAGAGCCGGGGATAACGACGAGCAGTACTTC; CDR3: CATSRAGDNDEQYF
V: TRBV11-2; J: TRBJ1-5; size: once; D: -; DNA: TGTGCCAGCAGCTTATCTCAAGCGCAGCCCCAGCATTTT; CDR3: CASSLSQAQPQHF
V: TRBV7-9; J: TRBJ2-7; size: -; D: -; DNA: TGTGCCAGCAGCTCCCTGGAGGACTATCCTAATGTCTACGAGCAGTACTTC; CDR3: CASSSLEDYPNVYEQYF
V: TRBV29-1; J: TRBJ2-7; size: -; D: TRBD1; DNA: TGCAGCGCTCTGACAGGGCGGCTCTACGAGCAGTACTTC; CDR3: CSALTGRLYEQYF
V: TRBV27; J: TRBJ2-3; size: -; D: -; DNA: TGTGCCAGCAGCCCCCGGGACCCACTTTCGGATACGCAGTATTTT; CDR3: CASSPRDPLSDTQYF
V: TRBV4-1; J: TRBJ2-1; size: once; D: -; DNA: TGCGCCAGCAGCCAAGATCCGTTTGCGGGGAGATACAATGAGCAGTTCTTC; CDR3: CASSQDPFAGRYNEQFF
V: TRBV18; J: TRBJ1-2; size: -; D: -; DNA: TGTGCCAGCTCACCAGGATCTAACTATGGCTACACCTTC; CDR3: CASSPGSNYGYTF
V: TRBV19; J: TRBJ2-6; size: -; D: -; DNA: TGTGCCAGTACCCCGGGCGAGGCCAACGTCCTGACTTTC; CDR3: CASTPGEANVLTF
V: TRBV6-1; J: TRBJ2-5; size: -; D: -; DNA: TGTGCCAGCAGTGGGGGCAGCCAAGAGACCCAGTACTTC; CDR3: CASSGGSQETQYF